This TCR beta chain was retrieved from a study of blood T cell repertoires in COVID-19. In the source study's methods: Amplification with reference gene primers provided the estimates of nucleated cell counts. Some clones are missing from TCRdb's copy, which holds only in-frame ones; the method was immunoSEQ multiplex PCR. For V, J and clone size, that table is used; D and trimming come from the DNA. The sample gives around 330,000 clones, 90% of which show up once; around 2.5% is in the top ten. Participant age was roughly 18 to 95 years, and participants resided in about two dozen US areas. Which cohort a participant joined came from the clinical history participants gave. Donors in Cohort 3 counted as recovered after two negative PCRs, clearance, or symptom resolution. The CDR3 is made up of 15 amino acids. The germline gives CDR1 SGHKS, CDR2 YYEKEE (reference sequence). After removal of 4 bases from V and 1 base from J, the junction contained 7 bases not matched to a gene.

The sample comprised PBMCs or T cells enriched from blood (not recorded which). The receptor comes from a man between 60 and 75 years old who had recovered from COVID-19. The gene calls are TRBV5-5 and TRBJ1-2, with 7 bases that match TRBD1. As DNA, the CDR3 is TGTGCCAGCAGCAAGGAAGGGGGCTTTAACTATGGCTACACCTTC. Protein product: CASSKEGGFNYGYTF.